Listed here are 31 T cell receptor beta chains from one sample, sequenced in a study of human T cells and chemical hapten exposure. Specified time point: patch test 2, 6 weeks after DPC sensitization. Treatment reported: therapeutic diphenylcyclopropenone sensitization with weekly scalp DPC. TCRdb itself ran the RACE reads through MiXCR, one entry per CDR3 protein. The sample consists of about 400,000 distinct CDR3 sequences, about 6% of them appearing once. The starting material was whole blood, obtained in connection with sensitization to the hapten diphenylcyclopropenone (DPC). The receptor source for this set is a woman under 30 with alopecia areata. Some clones in this sample may be carry-over from other donors' samples.

There are many counts of this clonotype. The chain employs TRBV7-9 and TRBJ2-1, with TRBD2 matching over 11 bases. Germline-derived CDR1 and CDR2 are SEHNR and FQNEAQ (reference sequence). The V and J ends lost 1 base and 9 bases, in that order; junction bases with no gene match: 11. This CDR3 contains 17 residues. CDR3 bases: TGTGCCAGCAGCTTAGGCCTAGCGGGGGGCGCACCTGTTGAGCAGTTCTTC. It yields the protein CASSLGLAGGAPVEQFF.

The CDR3 loop reads CAISEETRDTQYF. The DNA of the CDR3 is TGTGCCATCAGTGAAGAAACGAGGGATACGCAGTATTTT. The V call is TRBV10-3, the J call TRBJ2-3; D call uncertain. The germline V gene has CDR1 ENHRY and CDR2 SYGVKD. CDR3 length: 13 amino acids. V lost 3 bases and J 6 bases, leaving 10 bases between the germline ends.

This clonotype was detected only a few times. The chain combines TRBV4-1 with TRBJ1-3; no definite D call. This CDR3 is built from 14 residues. Trimming removed 5 bases from V and 0 bases from J, with 8 bases in between. The V gene's germline CDR1 is MGHRA and CDR2 YSYEKL. CDR3 bases: TGCGCCAGCAGCACACGCTTCTCTGGAAACACCATATATTTT. This encodes CASSTRFSGNTIYF.

The sample holds a few counts of this clonotype. The chain uses TRBV28 and TRBJ1-2, with TRBD1 matching over 7 bases. The V gene's germline CDR1 is MDHEN and CDR2 SYDVKM. The CDR3 consists of 16 residues. With 5 bases clipped from V and 4 bases from J, the junction kept 13 bases outside the gene matches. The CDR3 loop reads CASSPPDGTAFYGYTF. CDR3 in DNA: TGTGCCAGCAGTCCCCCCGACGGGACAGCCTTCTATGGCTACACCTTC.

This clonotype was observed a few times. CDR3 region: CASSSRTGTVTDTQYF. The CDR3 coding sequence is TGTGCCAGCAGTTCCCGGACAGGGACTGTCACAGATACGCAGTATTTT. J is TRBJ2-3 and V is TRBV12-3 or TRBV12-4; 8 bases line up with TRBD1. The trim removed 4 bases at V and 2 bases at J, leaving 8 bases unmatched. This CDR3 has 16 amino acids.

This clonotype has just a few counts. The chain carries TRBV7-9 and TRBJ1-1; 8 bases map to TRBD1. Germline trimming cut 11 bases from V and 5 bases from J; bases unmatched to any gene: 13. Germline-derived CDR1 and CDR2 are SEHNR and FQNEAQ (reference sequence). CDR3 length: 14 amino acids. This CDR3 reads CAHDGAGGETEAFF. CDR3 sequence (DNA): TGTGCCCATGATGGGGCAGGGGGCGAAACTGAAGCTTTCTTT.

Points on this clonotype: Just one base apart from a much larger clone, this may be a read error. The rearrangement joins TRBV13 to TRBJ1-2; D remains ambiguous. Germline values: CDR1 PRHDT, CDR2 FYEKMQ (reference sequence). The CDR3 is 15 residues long. Trimming removed 2 bases at V and 9 bases at J, with 19 bases between. The CDR3: CASSLFGKGVYCYTF. CDR3 DNA sequence: TGTGCCAGCAGCTTATTTGGGAAGGGTGTATATTGCTACACCTTC.

The V call is TRBV20-1, the J call TRBJ2-7, with 11 bases matching TRBD1. The CDR3 totals 15 residues. Per germline, CDR1 DFQATT and CDR2 SNEGSKA (reference sequence). V dropped 3 bases and J dropped 4; count of bases not matched to a gene: 8. The DNA for the CDR3 is TGCAGTGCTAGGGGGACAGGGGGGTTCCTTTACGAGCAGTACTTC. Translated, it gives CSARGTGGFLYEQYF.

V usage is TRBV12-3 or TRBV12-4 and J usage is TRBJ2-2; a possible D gene is TRBD2 (5 bases). V was clipped by 5 bases and J by 7 bases, with 23 bases between them. This CDR3 is built from 17 residues. The CDR3 loop reads CASSPDISGLLVGELFF. CDR3 DNA: TGTGCCAGCAGTCCGGATATAAGCGGCCTTCTTGTCGGGGAGCTGTTTTTT.

The chain employs TRBV5-1 and TRBJ2-1; TRBD2 agrees at 8 bases. Germline V lookup: CDR1 SGHRS, CDR2 YFSETQ. The J segment lost 3 bases and the V segment lost 6 bases, leaving 5 bases of the junction unmatched. The CDR3 length is 14 residues. The CDR3 here is CASNPSGGYNEQFF. CDR3 coding DNA: TGCGCCAGCAACCCGAGCGGGGGCTACAATGAGCAGTTCTTC. The entire variable domain, with the rest obtained from reference TRBV5-1 and TRBJ2-1, is as follows: KAGVTQTPRYLIKTRGQQVTLSCSPISGHRSVSWYQQTPGQGLQFLFEYFSETQRNKGNFPGRFSGRQFSNSRSEMNVSTLELGDSALYLCASNPSGGYNEQFFGPGTRLTVL.

This clonotype was observed at least ten times. The V and J genes are TRBV20-1 and TRBJ2-7, with 13 bases matching TRBD2. Germline loops: CDR1 DFQATT, CDR2 SNEGSKA (reference sequence). V trimming: 5 bases; J trimming: 3 bases; junction bases outside the gene matches: 7. This CDR3 is 15 amino acids long. DNA of the CDR3: TGCAGTGCTTGGGGCCGACTAGCGGGGGGCTACGAGCAGTACTTC. The encoded protein is CSAWGRLAGGYEQYF.

This clonotype appeared a few times. The CDR3 spells CASSQDWLRGSNEKLFF. DNA of the CDR3: TGCGCCAGCAGCCAAGATTGGTTACGAGGGTCTAATGAAAAACTGTTTTTT. This sequence joins TRBV4-3 and TRBJ1-4; D ambiguous. The CDR3 contains 17 residues. CDR1 is LGHNA and CDR2 is YSLEER in the germline V gene. V lost 0 bases and J 3 bases, leaving 14 bases between the germline ends.

This clonotype was observed at least ten times. The CDR3 nucleotides read TGCGCCAGCAGCCAAGATGGGACAGGCCTTTGGGATGAGCAGTTCTTC. Protein sequence: CASSQDGTGLWDEQFF. V gene TRBV4-3 combines with J gene TRBJ2-1, with TRBD1 identical over 8 bases. Germline CDR1 is LGHNA and CDR2 is YSLEER. This CDR3 contains 16 residues. With V trimmed by 0 bases and J by 8 bases, 9 bases remained unmatched.

This clonotype was seen many times. The chain is built from TRBV6-5 and TRBJ2-3; 9 nucleotides line up with TRBD2. Germline loops: CDR1 MNHEY, CDR2 SVGAGI. The V and J ends lost 2 bases and 3 bases, in that order; junction bases with no gene match: 9. The CDR3 has 17 amino acids. The CDR3 sequence: CASSYLSSGGSTDTQYF. The CDR3 nucleotides are TGTGCCAGCAGTTACCTCAGTAGCGGGGGTTCGACAGATACGCAGTATTTT.

In this sample, this clonotype turned up many times. The chain employs TRBV5-6 and TRBJ1-5, with D uncertain. CDR3 length: 14 amino acids. The V and J ends lost 2 bases and 0 bases respectively, with 6 bases between them. Germline V gives CDR1 SGHDT, CDR2 YYEEEE. The CDR3 nucleotides read TGTGCCAGCAGCTTCGCCCGTAGCAATCAGCCCCAGCATTTT. Residues: CASSFARSNQPQHF.

This clonotype was observed at least ten times. V gene TRBV6-5 combines with J gene TRBJ2-7; 9 nucleotides line up with TRBD1. CDR1 MNHEY and CDR2 SVGAGI come from the germline V gene. The V segment lost 0 bases and the J segment 6 bases; nucleotides outside the gene matches: 6. This CDR3 comprises 15 residues. DNA of the CDR3: TGTGCCAGCAGTTACTCATTACCGGGACAGGGCGAGCAGTACTTC. Its translation: CASSYSLPGQGEQYF.

At least ten counts were recorded for this clonotype. V gene TRBV20-1 combines with J gene TRBJ1-1; D possibly corresponds to TRBD1 (5 bases). V lost 3 bases to trimming and J lost 0 bases, with 11 bases between them. The CDR3 covers 14 residues. Looked up from germline, CDR1 is DFQATT and CDR2 is SNEGSKA (reference sequence). In DNA form, the CDR3 reads TGCAGTGCTAGGCCCCAGGGCTTGAACACTGAAGCTTTCTTT. Residues: CSARPQGLNTEAFF.

The chain joins TRBV2 to TRBJ2-1; the D gene is possibly TRBD1 (6 bases). V was cut by 6 bases and J by 3 bases, with 9 bases left in between. The CDR3 consists of 13 residues. The germline gives CDR1 SNHLY, CDR2 FYNNEI. The CDR3 region has the DNA TGTGCCAGCAGGAGGGACAACTACAATGAGCAGTTCTTC. This translates into CASRRDNYNEQFF.

The genes are TRBV14 and TRBJ2-3; D ambiguous. CDR3 length: 14 amino acids. Germline CDR1 reads SGHDN; CDR2 reads FVKESK. The V and J ends lost 0 bases and 4 bases respectively, with 8 bases between them. CDR3 sequence reads: CASSQESLADTQYF. CDR3 in DNA: TGTGCCAGCAGCCAAGAATCTTTGGCAGATACGCAGTATTTT.

For this clonotype: A read error may be the cause here, since a much bigger clone is one base away. V is TRBV6-2 or TRBV6-3 and J is TRBJ1-5, with 9 bases aligning to TRBD1. The CDR3 runs to 18 residues. V lost 2 bases and J lost 2; bases outside the gene matches: 10. Germline CDR1 and CDR2: MNHEY and SVGEGT. The CDR3 region has the DNA TGTGCCAGCAGTTACGGGACAGGGAGGTTTTGGGGCAATCAGCCCCAGCATTTT. It specifies CASSYGTGRFWGNQPQHF.

This clonotype was counted many times. The chain links TRBV5-1 to TRBJ2-7, with D hard to call. The CDR3 totals 14 residues. V lost 3 bases and J lost 5, with 15 bases in between. Per germline, CDR1 SGHRS and CDR2 YFSETQ. DNA of the CDR3: TGCGCCAGCAGCTATAGAGACGGCGAAGACGAGCAGTACTTC. Translation: CASSYRDGEDEQYF. The entire variable domain, with the rest obtained from reference TRBV5-1 and TRBJ2-7, is as follows: KAGVTQTPRYLIKTRGQQVTLSCSPISGHRSVSWYQQTPGQGLQFLFEYFSETQRNKGNFPGRFSGRQFSNSRSEMNVSTLELGDSALYLCASSYRDGEDEQYFGPGTRLTVT.

The rearrangement joins TRBV5-1 to TRBJ2-4; a weak D match, TRBD2 (5 bases). The CDR3 consists of 13 residues. Germline-derived CDR1 and CDR2 are SGHRS and YFSETQ. V lost 2 bases and J lost 5, with 8 bases in between. For the CDR3, the DNA is TGCGCCAGCAGCTTCGAGGGCGAAAACATTCAGTACTTC. Translation gives CASSFEGENIQYF.

This sequence joins TRBV10-3 and TRBJ2-7; D possibly corresponds to TRBD1 (6 bases). V lost 3 bases, J lost 3 bases, and 12 bases lay in between. From germline, CDR1 is ENHRY and CDR2 SYGVKD. There are 14 residues in the CDR3. The CDR3 region is CAISDSGHNYEQYF. In DNA, the CDR3 is TGTGCCATCAGTGATTCGGGACACAACTACGAGCAGTACTTC.

This clonotype has at least ten counts. V and J are TRBV5-1 and TRBJ1-2, with 8 bases identical to TRBD1. After removal of 0 bases from V and 5 bases from J, the junction contained 3 bases not matched to a gene. CDR1 is SGHRS, CDR2 YFSETQ, per germline. The CDR3 is 14 amino acids. DNA for the CDR3: TGCGCCAGCAGCTTGGGGGGGACAGGATATGGCTACACCTTC. Residues: CASSLGGTGYGYTF. Looking up the rest from reference TRBV5-1 and TRBJ1-2 gives the full variable domain: KAGVTQTPRYLIKTRGQQVTLSCSPISGHRSVSWYQQTPGQGLQFLFEYFSETQRNKGNFPGRFSGRQFSNSRSEMNVSTLELGDSALYLCASSLGGTGYGYTFGSGTRLTVV.

In its sample, this clonotype was seen a few times. The genes are TRBV7-9 and TRBJ2-4, with D unclear. V was shortened by 3 bases and J by 6 bases, with 6 bases between the two germline ends. CDR1 and CDR2 (germline): SEHNR, FQNEAQ (reference sequence). The CDR3 is 12 residues long. In nucleotides, the CDR3 is TGTGCCAGCAGCTTCCAGTTAAACATTCAGTACTTC. Translated: CASSFQLNIQYF.

This clonotype was seen ten or more times. The V gene is TRBV6-2 or TRBV6-3, the J gene TRBJ1-5; D is unresolved. The germline V gene has CDR1 MNHEY and CDR2 SVGEGT. Between the trimmed V and J ends, which lost 0 bases and 4 bases, there was a span of 7 bases. The CDR3 is made up of 14 amino acids. Written as DNA, the CDR3 is TGTGCCAGCAGTTACTCGAAAGCGAATCAGCCCCAGCATTTT. Amino acids: CASSYSKANQPQHF.

This clonotype was found a few times. The rearrangement links TRBV3-1 to TRBJ2-3; TRBD2 aligns across 9 bases. J lost 6 bases, V lost 9 bases, and 13 bases had no gene match. The CDR3 contains 15 residues. Per germline, CDR1 LGHDT and CDR2 YNNKEL (reference sequence). The CDR3 DNA sequence: TGTGCCAGAACAGTCCGGACTAGCGATGTGGATACGCAGTATTTT. It encodes CARTVRTSDVDTQYF.

The gene calls are TRBV7-9 and TRBJ2-7; 13 bases map to TRBD2. CDR3 length: 15 amino acids. V dropped 4 bases and J dropped 3; count of bases not matched to a gene: 3. The germline V gene has CDR1 SEHNR and CDR2 FQNEAQ (reference sequence). The CDR3 DNA sequence: TGTGCCAGCAGCTCAGGACTAGCGGGGGTCTACGAGCAGTACTTC. This sequence encodes CASSSGLAGVYEQYF.

This clonotype has a handful of counts. This chain uses TRBV2 with TRBJ2-3, with 7 positions matching TRBD2. Germline CDR1 reads SNHLY; CDR2 reads FYNNEI. V lost 6 bases to trimming and J lost 10 bases; unmatched junction nucleotides: 10. This CDR3 is 13 amino acids long. CDR3 amino acids: CASRAGPTGAQYF. As DNA, the CDR3 is TGTGCCAGCAGAGCGGGGCCCACCGGGGCGCAGTATTTT.

This clonotype appeared many times. The chain carries TRBV11-2 and TRBJ2-3, with 7 positions matching TRBD1. This CDR3 comprises 16 residues. V was clipped by 5 bases and J by 1 base; unmatched bases: 9. CDR1 is SGHAT and CDR2 is FQNNGV in the germline V gene. This CDR3 is CASSLTGNTRTDTQYF. For the CDR3, the DNA is TGTGCCAGCAGCCTGACAGGGAATACCCGCACAGATACGCAGTATTTT.

The chain carries TRBV4-1 and TRBJ1-5, with D uncertain. The length of the CDR3 is 18 residues. Germline V lookup: CDR1 MGHRA, CDR2 YSYEKL. V was cut by 0 bases and J by 0 bases, with 15 bases left in between. The CDR3 reads CASSQDPERPYSNQPQHF. The DNA of the CDR3 is TGCGCCAGCAGCCAAGATCCGGAAAGGCCCTATAGCAATCAGCCCCAGCATTTT.